Included here is one TCR beta chain sequence, with context. No antigen is known for it. The PCR employed 60 Vbeta primers together with 13 Jbeta primers. The protocol was immunoSEQ multiplex PCR, while the TCRdb copy is restricted to in-frame clones and leaves out a portion. The sample totals approximately 92,000 clones. The V and J ends lost 7 bases and 5 bases respectively, with 20 bases between them. CDR1 MNHEY and CDR2 SMNVEV come from the germline V gene (reference sequence). CDR3 length equals 15 residues. The source of the sample is a study of cytomegalovirus exposure and HLA in healthy donors. Study-level points and caveats: The only immune exposure information that was available was CMV serostatus.

This rearrangement joins TRBV27 to TRBJ1-1; weak D call: TRBD1 (5 bases). What was sequenced was PBMCs. This TCR derives from a woman aged 25 to 39 in good health and CMV-seronegative. CDR3 loop: CASTPVQGGKTEAFF. In nucleotides, the CDR3 is TGTGCCAGCACCCCCGTGCAGGGAGGGAAGACTGAAGCTTTCTTT.